These 27 T cell receptor beta chains came from one sample sequenced in a study of T-cell memory formation after mild COVID-19. TCRdb independently ran MiXCR on the 5' RACE reads; one entry per CDR3 protein. Of about 68,000 distinct CDR3 sequences detected, roughly a sixth appear once; the ten largest clones hold 31%. What was sequenced was PBMCs or a T cell subset sorted from them (not recorded which). The origin of the receptors is an adult woman who had mild COVID-19 (a few samples of this study predate the infection). Cell type and time point are not known.

The CDR3 DNA reads as TGCGCCAGCACCCCCTCCGGGACTATCGGGAGGGCCAACACCGGGGAGCTGTTTTTT. Translation: CASTPSGTIGRANTGELFF. The chain is built from TRBV4-3 and TRBJ2-2; 8 bases map to TRBD2. The CDR3 spans 19 residues. Germline values: CDR1 LGHNA, CDR2 YSLEER. V was pared by 7 bases and J by 2 bases, with 18 bases of the junction left unmatched.

This clonotype was observed a few times. A read error may produce the germline difference seen at one junction end. The chain has TRBV7-9 and TRBJ2-3, with D uncertain. Germline values: CDR1 SEHNR, CDR2 FQNEAQ (reference sequence). The CDR3 length is 13 residues. CDR3 in DNA: TGTGCCACCAGCCCCCCCAGTGCAGATACGCAGTATTTT. It codes for CATSPPSADTQYF.

This clonotype turned up a few times. This chain uses TRBV4-3 with TRBJ2-3, with 13 bases aligning to TRBD2. The V gene end was trimmed by 0 bases and the J gene end by 2 bases; junction bases not matched to a gene: 8. Germline V gives CDR1 LGHNA, CDR2 YSLEER. This CDR3 comprises 19 residues. As DNA, the CDR3 is TGCGCCAGCAGCCAAGATCTGTCGGGACTAGCGGGGTACACAGATACGCAGTATTTT. Translating it yields CASSQDLSGLAGYTDTQYF.

This clonotype was observed a handful of times. The J gene is TRBJ2-7, the V gene TRBV12-3 or TRBV12-4, with D hard to call. The CDR3 contains 15 residues. Between the trimmed V and J ends, which lost 3 bases and 1 base, there was a span of 13 bases. In DNA form, the CDR3 reads TGTGCCAGCAGTTTTGGCCCGCCCGAATCCTACGAGCAGTACTTC. Residues: CASSFGPPESYEQYF.

Only a few counts were recorded for this clonotype. The V call is TRBV29-1, the J call TRBJ2-5; no clear D gene. The germline CDR1 and CDR2 sequences are SQVTM and ANQGSEA. The germline V and J ends were trimmed by 8 bases and 3 bases, with 28 bases remaining between them. This CDR3 has 17 amino acids. The CDR3 nucleotides are TGCAGCACAAGAAACCGCGTCAAGGGTCGCCCGAAAGAGACCCAGTACTTC. Encoded protein: CSTRNRVKGRPKETQYF.

In the case of this clonotype: Its ends do not fully match the called genes, so a read error is possible. V is TRBV6-5 and J is TRBJ2-3, with 7 bases matching TRBD1. CDR3 length: 12 amino acids. Germline CDR1 is MNHEY and CDR2 is SVGAGI. The CDR3 spells CASRAGTDTKYF. The CDR3 DNA sequence: TGTGCCAGCAGGGCTGGGACAGATACGAAGTATTTT.

This clonotype has only a few counts. The J gene is TRBJ2-1, the V gene TRBV4-2; weak D call: TRBD1 (5 bases). Looked up from germline, CDR1 is LGHNA and CDR2 is YNFKEQ. This CDR3 spans 15 amino acids. V dropped 0 bases and J dropped 3 bases, with 9 bases sitting between them. DNA for the CDR3: TGTGCCAGCAGCCAAGAATCCCAGGGCTACAATGAGCAGTTCTTC. It yields the protein CASSQESQGYNEQFF.

The rearrangement uses TRBV7-9 and TRBJ2-3, with a possible D match to TRBD1 (5 bases). V was trimmed by 5 bases and J by 0 bases, leaving 12 bases between them. The CDR3 runs to 15 residues. CDR1 SEHNR and CDR2 FQNEAQ come from the germline V gene (reference sequence). The CDR3 DNA is TGTGCCAGCAGCGACGGACACTCTAGCACAGATACGCAGTATTTT. It codes for CASSDGHSSTDTQYF.

This clonotype was seen a handful of times. V usage is TRBV12-3 or TRBV12-4 and J usage is TRBJ2-1; TRBD2 is a possible D gene (6 bases). Trimming stripped 2 bases from V and 8 bases from J, with 10 bases between. CDR3 length: 13 amino acids. CDR3 loop: CASSLIWRDEQFF. The DNA of the CDR3 is TGTGCCAGCAGTTTAATTTGGAGGGATGAGCAGTTCTTC.

This clonotype appeared a few times. The chain recombines TRBV6-5 with TRBJ2-7; D assignment may be TRBD1 or TRBD2 (5 bases each). Germline V gene lookup returns CDR1 MNHEY and CDR2 SVGAGI. CDR3 length: 15 amino acids. V lost 7 bases to trimming and J lost 4 bases, with 20 bases between them. The CDR3 sequence: CASIKSWGSQYEQYF. The CDR3 DNA reads TGTGCCAGCATTAAATCGTGGGGGAGTCAGTACGAGCAGTACTTC.

This clonotype was detected only a few times. This chain links TRBV20-1 with TRBJ2-3; D tentatively fits TRBD1 or TRBD2 (5 bases each). There are 15 residues in the CDR3. Germline CDR1 and CDR2: DFQATT and SNEGSKA (reference sequence). Trimming pared 3 bases from V and 1 base from J, leaving 14 bases between. CDR3 loop: CSARGRLAGTDTQYF. The CDR3 nucleotides are TGCAGTGCTAGGGGGCGGCTAGCAGGCACAGATACGCAGTATTTT.

This clonotype has just a few counts. This rearrangement joins TRBV3-1 to TRBJ1-5, with a weak D call TRBD1 (6 bases). The CDR3 is 17 residues long. The V gene's germline CDR1 is LGHDT and CDR2 YNNKEL (reference sequence). V lost 0 bases, J lost 1 base, and 13 bases lay in between. Here the CDR3 DNA reads TGTGCCAGCAGCCAAGAGGGGGCGGGACCCAGCAATCAGCCCCAGCATTTT. Protein sequence: CASSQEGAGPSNQPQHF.

This clonotype was seen a handful of times. The chain is built from TRBV7-9 and TRBJ2-2; the match to TRBD1 covers 7 bases. The trim removed 4 bases at V and 8 bases at J, leaving 10 bases unmatched. This CDR3 is built from 15 residues. Germline lookup yields CDR1 SEHNR and CDR2 FQNEAQ (reference sequence). CDR3 sequence: CASSSFVDRTGELFF. The CDR3 bases are TGTGCCAGCAGCTCCTTCGTGGACAGGACAGGGGAGCTGTTTTTT. The full variable domain, completed using reference TRBV7-9 and TRBJ2-2, is DTGVSQNPRHKITKRGQNVTFRCDPISEHNRLYWYRQTLGQGPEFLTYFQNEAQLEKSRLLSDRFSAERPKGSFSTLEIQRTEQGDSAMYLCASSSFVDRTGELFFGEGSRLTVL.

This clonotype was recorded many times. V gene TRBV6-5 combines with J gene TRBJ2-5; 7 bases map to TRBD1. From germline, CDR1 is MNHEY and CDR2 SVGAGI. The V and J ends lost 5 bases and 5 bases, in that order; junction bases with no gene match: 8. The length of the CDR3 is 14 residues. The chain's CDR3 is CASSDRQGTETQYF. The CDR3 region has the DNA TGTGCCAGCAGTGACCGACAGGGCACCGAGACCCAGTACTTC.

The table lists this clonotype with a few counts. The chain combines TRBV29-1 with TRBJ2-1; 11 nucleotides agree with TRBD2. The germline CDR1 and CDR2 sequences are SQVTM and ANQGSEA. The J segment lost 5 bases and the V segment lost 6 bases, leaving 12 bases of the junction unmatched. The CDR3 covers 16 residues. CDR3 sequence reads: CSVPGLLAGGNNEQFF. For the CDR3, the DNA is TGCAGCGTGCCCGGCCTCCTAGCGGGGGGTAACAATGAGCAGTTCTTC.

This clonotype has a handful of counts. CDR3 region: CASSYDSGYGYTF. The CDR3 DNA is TGTGCCAGCAGCTATGACAGTGGCTATGGCTACACCTTC. This chain uses TRBV7-9 with TRBJ1-2; the D gene is possibly TRBD1 (5 bases). CDR3 size: 13 residues. V lost 4 bases and J 4 bases, leaving 10 bases between the germline ends. CDR1 and CDR2 from the germline V gene are SEHNR and FQNEAQ (reference sequence).

There are a few counts of this clonotype. The V and J genes are TRBV2 and TRBJ2-7, with 9 bases lining up with TRBD1. The junction had 13 bases not matched to a gene; V was cut back by 8 bases and J by 5 bases. The CDR3 covers 15 residues. Looked up from germline, CDR1 is SNHLY and CDR2 is FYNNEI. CDR3 nucleotides: TGTGCCAGCCCAAGGACAGGGGTCAAAGTCGACGAGCAGTACTTC. Its protein product is CASPRTGVKVDEQYF.

This chain links TRBV24-1 with TRBJ2-1; TRBD1 matches 11 bases. CDR1 is KGHDR, CDR2 SFDVKD, per germline. The V gene end was trimmed by 5 bases and the J gene end by 0 bases; junction bases not matched to a gene: 5. The CDR3 totals 17 residues. The CDR3 sequence is CATSGDRGFSSYNEQFF. In DNA, the CDR3 is TGTGCCACCAGTGGGGACAGGGGGTTTAGCTCCTACAATGAGCAGTTCTTC.

This clonotype was seen a few times. This chain connects TRBV25-1 to TRBJ2-7; D gene ambiguous. CDR1 and CDR2 from the germline V gene are MGHDK and SYGVNS. Trimming took off 5 bases at V and 4 bases at J, with 9 bases between the two ends. The CDR3 loop spans 12 amino acids. CDR3 protein: CASSSHGYEQYF. CDR3 bases: TGTGCCAGCAGTTCCCACGGTTACGAGCAGTACTTC.

This clonotype has just a few counts. The CDR3 DNA reads as TGCAGTGCGGACACGGGTCTCCGATCAGATACGCAGTATTTT. Amino acids: CSADTGLRSDTQYF. The chain couples TRBV20-1 to TRBJ2-3; weak D call: TRBD1 (5 bases). The length of the CDR3 is 14 residues. V lost 6 bases to trimming and J lost 4 bases, with 17 bases between them. The germline V gene has CDR1 DFQATT and CDR2 SNEGSKA (reference sequence).

The rearrangement uses TRBV20-1 and TRBJ2-3, with 7 bases that match TRBD1. J lost 4 bases, V lost 1 base, and 17 bases had no gene match. The CDR3 covers 18 residues. Germline V gene data show CDR1 as DFQATT and CDR2 as SNEGSKA (reference sequence). Here the CDR3 DNA reads TGCAGTGCTAGAGTTGCGCCACCCGCCGGGGACAGCGCAGATACGCAGTATTTT. Its protein product is CSARVAPPAGDSADTQYF.

The sample holds a few counts of this clonotype. The chain uses TRBV7-8 and TRBJ2-7, with D possibly being TRBD2 (8 bases). V lost 5 bases and J lost 2, with 16 bases in between. This CDR3 is built from 15 residues. Germline V lookup: CDR1 SGHVS, CDR2 FQNEAQ. The CDR3 sequence: CASSHAGGQPYEQYF. CDR3 DNA: TGTGCCAGCAGCCACGCGGGGGGACAGCCCTACGAGCAGTACTTC.

V and J are TRBV19 and TRBJ2-7; D is uncertain. Trimming left V 1 base short and J 6 bases short, with 4 bases between. The CDR3 is made up of 11 amino acids. The germline V gene has CDR1 LNHDA and CDR2 SQIVND (reference sequence). The CDR3 DNA follows: TGTGCCAGTAGTATAGCGGGCGAGCAGTACTTC. Protein: CASSIAGEQYF.

This chain links TRBV11-3 with TRBJ2-7; 8 nucleotides line up with TRBD2. With V trimmed by 5 bases and J by 9 bases, 15 bases remained unmatched. The CDR3 covers 15 residues. CDR1 and CDR2 from the germline V gene are SGHNT and YENEEA. CDR3 sequence reads: CASSPPGLGAGVQYF. CDR3 nucleotides: TGTGCCAGCAGCCCACCGGGACTAGGGGCCGGTGTGCAGTACTTC.

This chain links TRBV7-9 with TRBJ2-1, with D perhaps assigned TRBD1 or TRBD2 (5 bases each). The CDR3 covers 14 residues. Germline assignment: CDR1 SEHNR and CDR2 FQNEAQ (reference sequence). With 7 bases removed from V and 8 bases from J, the gap between germline ends came to 18 bases. This CDR3 is CASMGEREIDEQFF. In DNA form, the CDR3 reads TGTGCCAGCATGGGGGAGAGGGAGATCGATGAGCAGTTCTTC.

J is TRBJ2-3 and V is TRBV6-2 or TRBV6-3; the D is unclear. The V gene lost 0 bases and the J gene lost 5 bases, with 3 bases spanning the gap. CDR1 and CDR2 from the germline V gene are MNHEY and SVGEGT. The CDR3 loop spans 12 amino acids. The CDR3 region is CASSYSIDTQYF. The CDR3 DNA is TGTGCCAGCAGTTACTCGATAGATACGCAGTATTTT.

This clonotype has ten or more counts. V is TRBV12-3 or TRBV12-4 and J is TRBJ2-7; D perhaps matches TRBD2 (6 bases). The CDR3 covers 13 residues. Trimming cost V 3 bases and J 5 bases, with 11 bases left between them. As DNA, the CDR3 is TGTGCCAGCAGTTTCTGGCCGGGGGACGAGCAGTACTTC. Its translation: CASSFWPGDEQYF.